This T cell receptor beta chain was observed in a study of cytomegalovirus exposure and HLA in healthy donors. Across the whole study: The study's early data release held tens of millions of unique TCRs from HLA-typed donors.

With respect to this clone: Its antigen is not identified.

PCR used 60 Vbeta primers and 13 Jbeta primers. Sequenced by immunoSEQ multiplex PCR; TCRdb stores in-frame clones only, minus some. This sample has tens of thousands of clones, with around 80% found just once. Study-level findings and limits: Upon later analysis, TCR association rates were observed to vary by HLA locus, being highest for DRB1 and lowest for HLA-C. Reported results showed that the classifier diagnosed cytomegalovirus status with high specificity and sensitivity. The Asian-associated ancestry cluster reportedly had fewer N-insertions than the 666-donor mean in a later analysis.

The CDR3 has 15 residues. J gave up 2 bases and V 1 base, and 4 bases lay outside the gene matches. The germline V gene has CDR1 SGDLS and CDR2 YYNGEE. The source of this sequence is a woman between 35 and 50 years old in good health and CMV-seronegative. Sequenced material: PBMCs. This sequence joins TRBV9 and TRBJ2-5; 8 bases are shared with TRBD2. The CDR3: CASSVLAGRQETQYF. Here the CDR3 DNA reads TGTGCCAGCAGCGTATTAGCGGGAAGGCAAGAGACCCAGTACTTC.